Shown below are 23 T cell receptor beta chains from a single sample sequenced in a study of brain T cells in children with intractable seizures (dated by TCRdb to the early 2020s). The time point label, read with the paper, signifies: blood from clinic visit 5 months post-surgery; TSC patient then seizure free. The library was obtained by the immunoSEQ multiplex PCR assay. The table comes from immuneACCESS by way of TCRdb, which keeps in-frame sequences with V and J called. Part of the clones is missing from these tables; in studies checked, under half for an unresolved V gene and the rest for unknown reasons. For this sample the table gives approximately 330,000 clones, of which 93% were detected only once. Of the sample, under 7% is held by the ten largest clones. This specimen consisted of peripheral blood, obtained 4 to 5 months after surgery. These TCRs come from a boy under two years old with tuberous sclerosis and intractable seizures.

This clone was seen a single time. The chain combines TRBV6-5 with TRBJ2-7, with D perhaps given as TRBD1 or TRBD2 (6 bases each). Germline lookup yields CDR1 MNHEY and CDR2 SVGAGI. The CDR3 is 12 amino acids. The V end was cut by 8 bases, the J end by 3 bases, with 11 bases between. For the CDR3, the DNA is TGTGCCAGCGAGGGGGGAGGCTACGAGCAGTACTTC. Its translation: CASEGGGYEQYF.

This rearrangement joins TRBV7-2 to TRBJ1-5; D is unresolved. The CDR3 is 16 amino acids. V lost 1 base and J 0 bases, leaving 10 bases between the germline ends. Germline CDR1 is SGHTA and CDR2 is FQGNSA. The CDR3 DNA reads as TGTGCCAGCAGCTTAGGGACGTGGTATAGCAATCAGCCCCAGCATTTT. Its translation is CASSLGTWYSNQPQHF.

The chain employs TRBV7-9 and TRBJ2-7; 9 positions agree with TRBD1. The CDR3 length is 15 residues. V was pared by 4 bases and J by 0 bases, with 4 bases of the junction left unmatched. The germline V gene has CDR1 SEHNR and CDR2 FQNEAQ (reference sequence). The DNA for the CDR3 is TGTGCCAGCAGCTCGGACAGGGGCTTCTCCTACGAGCAGTACTTC. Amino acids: CASSSDRGFSYEQYF. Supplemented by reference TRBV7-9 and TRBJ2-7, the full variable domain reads DTGVSQNPRHKITKRGQNVTFRCDPISEHNRLYWYRQTLGQGPEFLTYFQNEAQLEKSRLLSDRFSAERPKGSFSTLEIQRTEQGDSAMYLCASSSDRGFSYEQYFGPGTRLTVT.

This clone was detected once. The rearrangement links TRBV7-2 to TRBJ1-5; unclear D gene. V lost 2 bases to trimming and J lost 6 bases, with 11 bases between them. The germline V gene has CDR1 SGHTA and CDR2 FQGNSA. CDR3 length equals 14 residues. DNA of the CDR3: TGTGCCAGCAGCTTATTGCGGGTTGGTCAGCCCCAGCATTTT. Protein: CASSLLRVGQPQHF.

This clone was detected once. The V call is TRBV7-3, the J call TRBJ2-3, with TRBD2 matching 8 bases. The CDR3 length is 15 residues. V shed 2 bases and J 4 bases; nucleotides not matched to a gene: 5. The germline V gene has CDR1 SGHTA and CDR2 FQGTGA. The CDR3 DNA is TGTGCCAGCAGCTTACGGCGGGGGGCCTCAGATACGCAGTATTTT. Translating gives CASSLRRGASDTQYF.

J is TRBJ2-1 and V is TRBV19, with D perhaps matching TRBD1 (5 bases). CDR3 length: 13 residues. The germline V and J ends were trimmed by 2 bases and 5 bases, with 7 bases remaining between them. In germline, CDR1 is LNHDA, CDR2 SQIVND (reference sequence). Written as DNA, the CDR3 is TGTGCCAGTAGTATACCCAGGGACAATGAGCAGTTCTTC. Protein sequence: CASSIPRDNEQFF.

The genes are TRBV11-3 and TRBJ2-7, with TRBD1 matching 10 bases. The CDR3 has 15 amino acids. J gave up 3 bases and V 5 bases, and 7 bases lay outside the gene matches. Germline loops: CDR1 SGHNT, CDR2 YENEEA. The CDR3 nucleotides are TGTGCCAGCAGCCCGCGGACAGGGGGGAACTACGAGCAGTACTTC. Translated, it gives CASSPRTGGNYEQYF.

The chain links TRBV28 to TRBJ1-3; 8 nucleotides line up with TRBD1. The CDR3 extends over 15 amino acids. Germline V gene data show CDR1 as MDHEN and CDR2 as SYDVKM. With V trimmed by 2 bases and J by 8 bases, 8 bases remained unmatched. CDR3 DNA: TGTGCCAGCAGTTTACCCCCTGGACAGGGACACACCATATATTTT. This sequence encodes CASSLPPGQGHTIYF.

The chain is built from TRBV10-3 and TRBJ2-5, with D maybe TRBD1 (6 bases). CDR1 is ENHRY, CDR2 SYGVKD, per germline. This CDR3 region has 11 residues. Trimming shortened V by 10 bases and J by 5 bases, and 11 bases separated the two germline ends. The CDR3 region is CASAGEETQYF. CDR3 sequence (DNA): TGTGCCAGCGCAGGGGAGGAGACCCAGTACTTC.

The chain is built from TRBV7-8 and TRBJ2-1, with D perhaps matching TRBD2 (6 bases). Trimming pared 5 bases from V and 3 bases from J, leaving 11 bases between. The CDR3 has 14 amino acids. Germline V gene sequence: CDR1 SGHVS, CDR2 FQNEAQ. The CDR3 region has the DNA TGTGCCAGCAGCATTTTAGCGGTCTACAATGAGCAGTTCTTC. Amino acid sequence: CASSILAVYNEQFF.

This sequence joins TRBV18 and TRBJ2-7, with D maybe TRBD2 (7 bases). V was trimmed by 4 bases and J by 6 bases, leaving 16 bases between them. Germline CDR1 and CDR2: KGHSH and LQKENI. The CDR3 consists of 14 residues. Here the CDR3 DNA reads TGTGCCAGCTCACAGAAGGGGGGGGCGAGCGAGCAGTACTTC. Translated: CASSQKGGASEQYF.

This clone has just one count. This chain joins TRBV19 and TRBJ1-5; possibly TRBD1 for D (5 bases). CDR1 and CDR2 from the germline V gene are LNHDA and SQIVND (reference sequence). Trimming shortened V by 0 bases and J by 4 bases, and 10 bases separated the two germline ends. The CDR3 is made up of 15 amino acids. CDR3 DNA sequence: TGTGCCAGTAGTATAGAGGGGGGGAGGAATCAGCCCCAGCATTTT. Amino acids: CASSIEGGRNQPQHF.

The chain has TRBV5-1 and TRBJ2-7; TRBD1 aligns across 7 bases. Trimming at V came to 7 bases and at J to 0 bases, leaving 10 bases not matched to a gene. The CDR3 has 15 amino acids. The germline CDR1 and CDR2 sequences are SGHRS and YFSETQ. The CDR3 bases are TGCGCCAGCGCTGAAACAGGGGCCCACTCCTACGAGCAGTACTTC. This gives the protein CASAETGAHSYEQYF. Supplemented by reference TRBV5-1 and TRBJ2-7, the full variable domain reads KAGVTQTPRYLIKTRGQQVTLSCSPISGHRSVSWYQQTPGQGLQFLFEYFSETQRNKGNFPGRFSGRQFSNSRSEMNVSTLELGDSALYLCASAETGAHSYEQYFGPGTRLTVT.

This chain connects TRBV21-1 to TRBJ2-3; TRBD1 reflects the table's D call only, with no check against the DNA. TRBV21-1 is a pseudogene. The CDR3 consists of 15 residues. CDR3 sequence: CASSPGWGRTDTQYF. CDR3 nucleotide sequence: TGTGCCAGCTCCCCCGGTTGGGGGCGCACAGATACGCAGTATTTT.

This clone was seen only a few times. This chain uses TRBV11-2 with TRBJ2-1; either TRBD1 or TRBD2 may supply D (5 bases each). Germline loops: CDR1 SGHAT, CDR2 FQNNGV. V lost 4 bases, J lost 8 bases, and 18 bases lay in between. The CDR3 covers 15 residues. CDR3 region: CASSSPGLLDDEQFF. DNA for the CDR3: TGTGCCAGCAGCTCGCCGGGGCTTTTAGACGATGAGCAGTTCTTC.

The CDR3 DNA reads TGTGCCAGCAGCCACCCGCTTGCCTACACAAAAAACATTCAGTACTTC. Translated, it gives CASSHPLAYTKNIQYF. The J gene is TRBJ2-4, the V gene TRBV4-2; D uncertain. Germline CDR1 LGHNA, CDR2 YNFKEQ. Trimming left V 3 bases short and J 4 bases short, with 16 bases between. The CDR3 is made up of 16 amino acids.

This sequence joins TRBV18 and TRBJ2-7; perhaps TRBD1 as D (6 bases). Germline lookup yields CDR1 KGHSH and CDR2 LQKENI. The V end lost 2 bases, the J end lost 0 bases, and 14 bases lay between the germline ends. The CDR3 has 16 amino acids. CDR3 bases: TGTGCCAGCTCACCAAACGAGGGACATCCCTCCTACGAGCAGTACTTC. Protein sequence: CASSPNEGHPSYEQYF. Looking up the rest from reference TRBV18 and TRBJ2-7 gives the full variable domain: NAGVMQNPRHLVRRRGQEARLRCSPMKGHSHVYWYRQLPEEGLKFMVYLQKENIIDESGMPKERFSAEFPKEGPSILRIQQVVRGDSAAYFCASSPNEGHPSYEQYFGPGTRLTVT.

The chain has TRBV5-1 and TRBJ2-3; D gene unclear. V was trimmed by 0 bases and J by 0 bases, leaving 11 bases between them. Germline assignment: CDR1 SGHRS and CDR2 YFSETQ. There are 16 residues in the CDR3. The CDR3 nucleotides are TGCGCCAGCAGCTTGGCCGGAACACCTAGCACAGATACGCAGTATTTT. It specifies CASSLAGTPSTDTQYF. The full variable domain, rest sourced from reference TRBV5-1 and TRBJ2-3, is KAGVTQTPRYLIKTRGQQVTLSCSPISGHRSVSWYQQTPGQGLQFLFEYFSETQRNKGNFPGRFSGRQFSNSRSEMNVSTLELGDSALYLCASSLAGTPSTDTQYFGPGTRLTVL.

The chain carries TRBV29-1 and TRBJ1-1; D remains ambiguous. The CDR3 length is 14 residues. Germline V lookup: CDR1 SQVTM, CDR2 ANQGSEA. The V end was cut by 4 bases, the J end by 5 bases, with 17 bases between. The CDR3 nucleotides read TGCAGCGTTGTAGCGGGAGCTCTGAGGACTGAAGCTTTCTTT. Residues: CSVVAGALRTEAFF.

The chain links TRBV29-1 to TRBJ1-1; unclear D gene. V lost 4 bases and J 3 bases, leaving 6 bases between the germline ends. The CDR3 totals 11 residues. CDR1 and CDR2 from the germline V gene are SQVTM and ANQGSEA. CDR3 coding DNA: TGCAGCGTTGGTATGTACACTGAAGCTTTCTTT. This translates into CSVGMYTEAFF.

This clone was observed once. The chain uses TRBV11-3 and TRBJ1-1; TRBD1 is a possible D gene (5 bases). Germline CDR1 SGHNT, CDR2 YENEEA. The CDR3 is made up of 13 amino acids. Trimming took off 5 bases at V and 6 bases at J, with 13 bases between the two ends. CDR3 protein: CASSLSGGAEAFF. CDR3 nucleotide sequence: TGTGCCAGCAGCCTCAGTGGAGGGGCTGAAGCTTTCTTT.

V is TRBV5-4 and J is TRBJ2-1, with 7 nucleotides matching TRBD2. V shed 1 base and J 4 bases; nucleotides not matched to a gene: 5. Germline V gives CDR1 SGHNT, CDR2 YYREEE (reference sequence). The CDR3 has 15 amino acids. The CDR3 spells CASSLSLAEYNEQFF. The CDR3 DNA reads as TGTGCCAGCAGCTTGAGTCTAGCGGAATACAATGAGCAGTTCTTC.

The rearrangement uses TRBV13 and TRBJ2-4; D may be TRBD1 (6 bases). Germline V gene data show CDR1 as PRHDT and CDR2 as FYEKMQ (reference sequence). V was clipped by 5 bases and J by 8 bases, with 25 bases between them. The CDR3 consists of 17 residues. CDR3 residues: CASSLYKTGKGNDIQYF. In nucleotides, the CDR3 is TGTGCCAGCAGCCTATACAAAACAGGGAAAGGTAACGACATTCAGTACTTC. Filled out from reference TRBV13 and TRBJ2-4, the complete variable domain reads AAGVIQSPRHLIKEKRETATLKCYPIPRHDTVYWYQQGPGQDPQFLISFYEKMQSDKGSIPDRFSAQQFSDYHSELNMSSLELGDSALYFCASSLYKTGKGNDIQYFGAGTRLSVL.